This T cell receptor (beta chain) originates from a study of blood T cell repertoires in COVID-19 (TCRdb year 2020). Context from the whole study: The collaborator samples originated in the United States, Italy and Spain and spanned the acute and convalescent phases of COVID-19. The material from the prospective study consisted of cDNA or gDNA derived from T cells, B-cell-depleted T cells, or PBMCs. The dataset comprised deeply sampled blood TCRbeta repertoires from subjects exposed to, actively infected with, or recovered from COVID-19. The repertoires were released in a freely available public database meant as a resource for research on the immune response to SARS-CoV-2. The samples were drawn from two sources: the first 160 participants of the ongoing ImmuneRACE study, and 1,000 to 1,500 subjects contributed by 6 global collaborators. Sample metadata almost always included a de-identified subject ID, COVID-19 status, age in years and sex. Where HLA class I and class II types were available, the types were taken from metadata supplied by the sample provider, not from assay-based typing. Broader findings and caveats from the paper: How much clinical and demographic metadata was included differed by source and by participant, and the metadata was provided uncurated.

The collaborating institutions used their own protocols to collect whole blood in K2EDTA tubes. For TCRbeta analysis, collaborators shipped samples as frozen whole blood, isolated PBMCs, or DNA extracted from either of those sample types. TCRbeta CDR3 regions were amplified from genomic DNA using the immunoSEQ Assay, a bias-controlled multiplex PCR. Per the authors' processing: Nucleated cell counts per sample were estimated from amplification of reference gene primers within the assay. Sequence reads were collapsed and filtered to measure the absolute abundance of every unique TCRbeta CDR3 rearrangement. For each sample, productive Simpson clonality was calculated as the square root of Simpson's diversity index over productive rearrangements. The immuneACCESS repertoire file appears here via TCRdb, limited to in-frame rearrangements. These files lack a portion of the clones; in checked studies, under half of the deficit traces to unresolved V genes, and the cause of the others is not known. V, J and clone size were drawn from that table, and D and trimming were deduced from the DNA. The sample table shows some 50,000 clones, and more than 75% are seen once. About 15% of the sample belongs to the ten largest clones.

About this clone itself: The antigen it binds to is not known. No much larger clone exists at a distance of one base, and base qualities are not known.

This sequence was found in a human donor in a cohort sampled during active COVID-19. Input material: peripheral blood.

In nucleotide form, the sequence is TGTGCCAGCAGCTTAGGGGGGACAGGGGATCCCTATGGCTACACCTTC. It codes for CASSLGGTGDPYGYTF. Recombination linked TRBV11-3 to TRBJ1-2, with 10 central nucleotides matching TRBD1. Trimming leaves V shorter by 1 base and J shorter by 4 bases, with the junction holding 6 bases beyond the gene matches. The germline V gene provides CDR1 SGHNT and CDR2 YENEEA. The CDR3 goes from the cysteine to the phenylalanine over 16 residues. The kept DNA is CDR3 alone, 48 bases in frame from the first base.